This T cell receptor (beta chain) derives from a study of cytomegalovirus exposure and HLA in healthy donors. Regarding this clone: Its target is not known.

Notes on the study in general: Many donors shared some public TCRs, even though most TCR sequences were rare.

Looked up from germline, CDR1 is LNHDA and CDR2 is SQIVND (reference sequence). After removal of 3 bases from V and 4 bases from J, the junction contained 7 bases not matched to a gene. The CDR3 totals 15 residues. It was with 60 Vbeta and 13 Jbeta primers that the PCR ran. Sequencing was performed with immunoSEQ multiplex PCR; in TCRdb, only in-frame clones are kept and a portion is missing. The sample carries around 140,000 clones, 77% recorded once. The receptor was isolated from a male donor in good health and CMV-seropositive. The chain links TRBV19 to TRBJ2-3; 7 bases are a match to TRBD2. Sequenced: PBMCs. This CDR3 is CASSIGGGRPDTQYF. The CDR3 coding sequence is TGTGCCAGTAGTATCGGCGGGGGAAGGCCAGATACGCAGTATTTT.